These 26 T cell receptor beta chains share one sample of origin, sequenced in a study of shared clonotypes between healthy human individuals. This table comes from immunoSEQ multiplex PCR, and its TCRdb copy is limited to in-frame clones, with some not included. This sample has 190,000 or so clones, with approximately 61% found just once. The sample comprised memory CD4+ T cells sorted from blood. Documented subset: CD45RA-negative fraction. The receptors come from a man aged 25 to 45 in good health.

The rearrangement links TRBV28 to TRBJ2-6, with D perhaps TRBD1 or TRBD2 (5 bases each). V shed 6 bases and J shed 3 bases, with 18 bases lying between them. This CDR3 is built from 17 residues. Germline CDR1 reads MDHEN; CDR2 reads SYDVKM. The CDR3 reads CASSPFGLGDGANVLTF. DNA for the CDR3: TGTGCCAGCAGCCCGTTCGGTCTGGGGGATGGGGCCAACGTCCTGACTTTC.

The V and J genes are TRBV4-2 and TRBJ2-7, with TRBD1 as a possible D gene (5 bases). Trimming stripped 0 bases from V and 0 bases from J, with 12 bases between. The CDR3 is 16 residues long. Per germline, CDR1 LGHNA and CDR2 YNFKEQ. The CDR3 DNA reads TGTGCCAGCAGCCAAGAAGAAGTAGGGGTCTCCTACGAGCAGTACTTC. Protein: CASSQEEVGVSYEQYF.

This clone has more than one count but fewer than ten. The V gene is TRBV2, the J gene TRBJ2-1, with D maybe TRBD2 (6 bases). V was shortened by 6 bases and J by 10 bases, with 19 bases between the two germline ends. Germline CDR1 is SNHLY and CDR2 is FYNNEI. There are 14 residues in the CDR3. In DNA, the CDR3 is TGTGCCAGCAGCGTCCTCTCGGGGACTCGAGAGCAGTTCTTC. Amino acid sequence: CASSVLSGTREQFF.

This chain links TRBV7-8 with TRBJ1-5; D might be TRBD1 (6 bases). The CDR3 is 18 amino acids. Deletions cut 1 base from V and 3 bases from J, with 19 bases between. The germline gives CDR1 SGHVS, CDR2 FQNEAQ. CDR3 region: CASSLDASSGHVNQPQHF. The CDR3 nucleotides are TGTGCCAGCAGCTTAGACGCGAGCTCGGGACACGTCAATCAGCCCCAGCATTTT.

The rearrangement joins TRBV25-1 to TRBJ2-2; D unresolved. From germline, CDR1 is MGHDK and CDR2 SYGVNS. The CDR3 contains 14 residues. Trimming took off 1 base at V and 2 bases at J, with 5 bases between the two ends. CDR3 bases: TGTGCCAGCAGTGAATTGCGCAACACCGGGGAGCTGTTTTTT. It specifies CASSELRNTGELFF.

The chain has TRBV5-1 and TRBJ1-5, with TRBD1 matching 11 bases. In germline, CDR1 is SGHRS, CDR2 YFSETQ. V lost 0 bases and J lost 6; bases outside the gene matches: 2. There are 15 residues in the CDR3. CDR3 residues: CASSLDGQGAQPQHF. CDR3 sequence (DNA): TGCGCCAGCAGCTTGGATGGACAGGGGGCTCAGCCCCAGCATTTT.

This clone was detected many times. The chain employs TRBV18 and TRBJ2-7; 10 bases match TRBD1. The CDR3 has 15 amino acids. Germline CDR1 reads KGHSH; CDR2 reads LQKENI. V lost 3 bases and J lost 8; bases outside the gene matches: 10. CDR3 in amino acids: CASSPWGQGSGKQYF. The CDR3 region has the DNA TGTGCCAGCTCACCGTGGGGACAGGGGAGTGGAAAGCAGTACTTC. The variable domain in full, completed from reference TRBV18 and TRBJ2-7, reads NAGVMQNPRHLVRRRGQEARLRCSPMKGHSHVYWYRQLPEEGLKFMVYLQKENIIDESGMPKERFSAEFPKEGPSILRIQQVVRGDSAAYFCASSPWGQGSGKQYFGPGTRLTVT.

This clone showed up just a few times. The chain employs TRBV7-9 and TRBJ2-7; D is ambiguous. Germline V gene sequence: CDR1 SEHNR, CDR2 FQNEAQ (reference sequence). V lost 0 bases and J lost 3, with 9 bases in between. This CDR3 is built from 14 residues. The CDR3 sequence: CASSLAAALYEQYF. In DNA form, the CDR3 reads TGTGCCAGCAGCTTAGCGGCGGCCCTCTACGAGCAGTACTTC. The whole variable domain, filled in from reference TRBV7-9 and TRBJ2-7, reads DTGVSQNPRHKITKRGQNVTFRCDPISEHNRLYWYRQTLGQGPEFLTYFQNEAQLEKSRLLSDRFSAERPKGSFSTLEIQRTEQGDSAMYLCASSLAAALYEQYFGPGTRLTVT.

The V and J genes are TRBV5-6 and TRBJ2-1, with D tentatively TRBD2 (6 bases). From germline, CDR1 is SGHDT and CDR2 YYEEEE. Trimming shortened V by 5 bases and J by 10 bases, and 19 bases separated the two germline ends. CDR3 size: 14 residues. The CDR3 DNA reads TGTGCCAGCAGGCCGGCGGGACGCGGTATGGAGCAGTTCTTC. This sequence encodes CASRPAGRGMEQFF.

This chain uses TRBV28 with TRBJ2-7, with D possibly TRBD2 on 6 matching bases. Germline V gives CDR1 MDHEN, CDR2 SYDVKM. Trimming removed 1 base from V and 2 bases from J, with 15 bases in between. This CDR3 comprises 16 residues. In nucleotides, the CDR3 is TGTGCCAGCAGTTTATTTACCGGGACTGCAACCTACGAGCAGTACTTC. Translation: CASSLFTGTATYEQYF.

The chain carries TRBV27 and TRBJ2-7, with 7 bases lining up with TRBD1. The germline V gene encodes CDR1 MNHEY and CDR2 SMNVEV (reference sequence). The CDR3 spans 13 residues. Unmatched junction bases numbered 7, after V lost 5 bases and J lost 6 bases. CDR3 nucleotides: TGTGCCAGCAGTCAAAAGACAGGGACCGAGCAGTACTTC. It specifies CASSQKTGTEQYF.

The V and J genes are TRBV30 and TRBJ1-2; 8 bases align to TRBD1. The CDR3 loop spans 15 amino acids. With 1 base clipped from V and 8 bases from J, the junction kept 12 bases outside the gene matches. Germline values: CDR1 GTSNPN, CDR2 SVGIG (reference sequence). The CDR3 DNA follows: TGTGCCTGGAGTGGACAGGGGAGGGTAAGGAACGGCTACACCTTC. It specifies CAWSGQGRVRNGYTF.

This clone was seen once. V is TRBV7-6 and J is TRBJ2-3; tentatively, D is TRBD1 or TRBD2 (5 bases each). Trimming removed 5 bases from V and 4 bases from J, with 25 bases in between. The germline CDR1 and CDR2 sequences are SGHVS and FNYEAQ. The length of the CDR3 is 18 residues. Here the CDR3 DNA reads TGTGCCAGCAGCAAACGCCCGGGACGTCAGATGTCCTCAGATACGCAGTATTTT. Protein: CASSKRPGRQMSSDTQYF.

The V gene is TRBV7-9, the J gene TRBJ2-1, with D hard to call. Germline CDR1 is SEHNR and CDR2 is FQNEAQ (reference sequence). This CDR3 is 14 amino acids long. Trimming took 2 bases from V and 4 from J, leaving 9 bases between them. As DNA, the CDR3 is TGTGCCAGCAGCTTATCCCTCCTGTACAATGAGCAGTTCTTC. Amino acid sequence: CASSLSLLYNEQFF.

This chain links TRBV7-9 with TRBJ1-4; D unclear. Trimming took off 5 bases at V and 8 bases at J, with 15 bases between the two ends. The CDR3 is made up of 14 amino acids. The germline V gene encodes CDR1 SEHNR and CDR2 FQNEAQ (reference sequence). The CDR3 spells CASSSRVLREKLFF. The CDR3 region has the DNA TGTGCCAGCAGCAGCCGGGTCCTGCGGGAAAAACTGTTTTTT.

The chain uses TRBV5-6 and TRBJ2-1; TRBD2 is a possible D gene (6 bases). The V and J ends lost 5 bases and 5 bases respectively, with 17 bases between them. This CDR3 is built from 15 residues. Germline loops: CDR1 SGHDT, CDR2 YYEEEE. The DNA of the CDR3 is TGTGCCAGCAGGAAGCGGGCCCACGTTAACAATGAGCAGTTCTTC. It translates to CASRKRAHVNNEQFF.

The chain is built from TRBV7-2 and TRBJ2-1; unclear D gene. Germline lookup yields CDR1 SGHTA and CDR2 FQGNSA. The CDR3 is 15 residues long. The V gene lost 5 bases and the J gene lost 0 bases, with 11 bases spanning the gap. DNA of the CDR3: TGTGCCAGCAGCCCGGAGATGAGCTCCTACAATGAGCAGTTCTTC. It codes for CASSPEMSSYNEQFF.

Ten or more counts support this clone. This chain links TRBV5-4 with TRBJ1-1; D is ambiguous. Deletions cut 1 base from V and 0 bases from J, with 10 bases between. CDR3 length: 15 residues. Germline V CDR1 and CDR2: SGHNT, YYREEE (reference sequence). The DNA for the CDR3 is TGTGCCAGCAGCTTGACAGAACAGCTGAACACTGAAGCTTTCTTT. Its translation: CASSLTEQLNTEAFF.

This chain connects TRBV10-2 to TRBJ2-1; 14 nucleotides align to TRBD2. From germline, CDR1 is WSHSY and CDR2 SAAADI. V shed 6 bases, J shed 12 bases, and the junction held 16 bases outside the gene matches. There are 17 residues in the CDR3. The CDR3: CASRMRYRGTSGGGQFF. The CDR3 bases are TGCGCCAGCAGAATGAGATACCGCGGGACTAGCGGGGGTGGGCAGTTCTTC.

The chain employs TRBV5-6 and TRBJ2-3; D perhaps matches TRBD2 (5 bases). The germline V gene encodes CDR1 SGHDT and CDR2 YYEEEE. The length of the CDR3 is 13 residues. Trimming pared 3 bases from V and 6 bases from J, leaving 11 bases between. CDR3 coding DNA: TGTGCCAGCAGCTCCACCGGGATCGATACGCAGTATTTT. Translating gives CASSSTGIDTQYF.

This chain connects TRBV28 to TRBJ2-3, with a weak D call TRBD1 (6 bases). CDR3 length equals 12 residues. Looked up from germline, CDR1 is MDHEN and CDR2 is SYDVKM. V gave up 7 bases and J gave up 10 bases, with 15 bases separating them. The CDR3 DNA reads TGTGCCAGCACCCCCGGGGCAGGGGCGCAGTATTTT. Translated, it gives CASTPGAGAQYF.

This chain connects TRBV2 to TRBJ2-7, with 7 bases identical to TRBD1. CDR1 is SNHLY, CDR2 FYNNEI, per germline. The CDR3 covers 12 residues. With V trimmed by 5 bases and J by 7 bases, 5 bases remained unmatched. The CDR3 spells CASSTDRAEQYF. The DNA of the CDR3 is TGTGCCAGCAGTACAGACAGGGCAGAGCAGTACTTC.

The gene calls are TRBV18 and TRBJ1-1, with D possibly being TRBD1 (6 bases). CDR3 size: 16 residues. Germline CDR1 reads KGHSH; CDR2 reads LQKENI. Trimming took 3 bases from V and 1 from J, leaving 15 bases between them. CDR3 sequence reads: CASSPAGAGGNTEAFF. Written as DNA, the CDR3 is TGTGCCAGCTCACCTGCGGGGGCGGGGGGGAACACTGAAGCTTTCTTT.

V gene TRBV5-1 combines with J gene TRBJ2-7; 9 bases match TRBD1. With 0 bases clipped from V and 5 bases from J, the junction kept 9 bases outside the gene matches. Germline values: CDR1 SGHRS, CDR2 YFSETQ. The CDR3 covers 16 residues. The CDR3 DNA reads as TGCGCCAGCAGCTTGGGGACAGGGGCGCAGGTTAACGAGCAGTACTTC. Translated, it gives CASSLGTGAQVNEQYF.

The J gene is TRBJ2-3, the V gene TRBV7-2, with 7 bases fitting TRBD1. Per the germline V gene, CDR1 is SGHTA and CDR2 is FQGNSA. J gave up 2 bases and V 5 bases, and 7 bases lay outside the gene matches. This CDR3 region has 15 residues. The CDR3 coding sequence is TGTGCCAGCAGCCTCCGGGGACAGAACACAGATACGCAGTATTTT. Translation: CASSLRGQNTDTQYF.

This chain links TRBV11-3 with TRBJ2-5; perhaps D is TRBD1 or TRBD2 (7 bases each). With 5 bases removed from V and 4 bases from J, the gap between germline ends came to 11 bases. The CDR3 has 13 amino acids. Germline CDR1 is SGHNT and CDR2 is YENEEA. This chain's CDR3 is CASSPGGAETQYF. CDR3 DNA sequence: TGTGCCAGCAGCCCAGGGGGGGCAGAGACCCAGTACTTC.